This section outlines one T cell receptor beta chain sequence together with its context. In germline, CDR1 is MNHEY, CDR2 SVGAGI. CDR3 length: 15 residues. V trimming: 7 bases; J trimming: 3 bases; junction bases outside the gene matches: 6. Generated by immunoSEQ multiplex PCR, the TCRdb table keeps only in-frame clones and is missing some. The top ten hold 2.5% to 3% of the sample, which has a few hundred thousand clones, about 90% seen once. The data stem from a study of blood T cell repertoires in COVID-19. The chain carries TRBV6-5 and TRBJ2-3, with 11 positions matching TRBD1. This receptor was taken from a woman in her 30s who had recovered from COVID-19. The sequencing sample was made of PBMCs or T cells enriched from blood (not recorded which). CDR3 in amino acids: CASILGTGGTDTQYF. The CDR3 DNA reads TGTGCCAGCATCCTGGGGACAGGGGGGACAGATACGCAGTATTTT.